The 15 T cell receptor beta chains reported below all come from one sample, sequenced in a study of T cell responses to AZD1222 COVID-19 vaccine. Profiled with immunoSEQ multiplex PCR; TCRdb holds only in-frame clones, not every one. In the table there are 160,000 or so clones, about nine tenths of which are singletons. Specimen: peripheral blood, collected on day 0 of AZD1222 vaccination. The receptor source for this set is an adult in good health.

V usage is TRBV5-4 and J usage is TRBJ2-2; D gene unclear. From germline, CDR1 is SGHNT and CDR2 YYREEE (reference sequence). V was cut by 0 bases and J by 2 bases, with 5 bases left in between. The CDR3 contains 14 residues. CDR3 nucleotide sequence: TGTGCCAGCAGCTTGGGTTACAACACCGGGGAGCTGTTTTTT. Its translation is CASSLGYNTGELFF.

V gene TRBV5-6 combines with J gene TRBJ2-1, with TRBD1 identical over 9 bases. There are 15 residues in the CDR3. With 4 bases clipped from V and 4 bases from J, the junction kept 6 bases outside the gene matches. Looked up from germline, CDR1 is SGHDT and CDR2 is YYEEEE. CDR3 sequence reads: CASSLRDRAYNEQFF. The CDR3 region has the DNA TGTGCCAGCAGCCTCCGGGACAGGGCTTACAATGAGCAGTTCTTC.

This clone was picked up one time. This sequence joins TRBV13 and TRBJ2-1, with D perhaps TRBD1 (5 bases). Per germline, CDR1 PRHDT and CDR2 FYEKMQ (reference sequence). V was cut by 5 bases and J by 10 bases, with 9 bases left in between. This CDR3 region has 11 residues. CDR3 DNA: TGTGCCAGCAGCCCAGGGAACGAGCAGTTCTTC. Its protein is CASSPGNEQFF.

The CDR3: CASSMGLHNEQFF. CDR3 in DNA: TGTGCCAGTAGTATGGGACTTCACAATGAGCAGTTCTTC. The V call is TRBV19, the J call TRBJ2-1, with a tentative D call TRBD2 (6 bases). This CDR3 has 13 residues. V was trimmed by 3 bases and J by 5 bases, leaving 8 bases between them. Germline V gene data show CDR1 as LNHDA and CDR2 as SQIVND (reference sequence).

The J gene is TRBJ1-2, the V gene TRBV9; 8 nucleotides line up with TRBD1. The length of the CDR3 is 15 residues. The trim removed 4 bases at V and 5 bases at J, leaving 10 bases unmatched. Germline values: CDR1 SGDLS, CDR2 YYNGEE. The CDR3 loop reads CASSPGTGLPYGYTF. For the CDR3, the DNA is TGTGCCAGCAGCCCCGGGACAGGTCTACCATATGGCTACACCTTC.

The chain uses TRBV7-9 and TRBJ2-1, with 7 bases identical to TRBD2. This CDR3 region has 16 residues. Germline CDR1 SEHNR, CDR2 FQNEAQ (reference sequence). J was trimmed by 1 base and V by 0 bases; bases with no gene match: 3. CDR3 amino acids: CASSLAGGPSYNEQFF. CDR3 DNA sequence: TGTGCCAGCAGCTTAGCGGGAGGGCCGTCCTACAATGAGCAGTTCTTC.

The V gene is TRBV28, the J gene TRBJ2-1; 7 nucleotides match TRBD1. The CDR3 consists of 15 residues. V gave up 2 bases and J gave up 4 bases; unmatched junction bases: 5. Germline V gene data show CDR1 as MDHEN and CDR2 as SYDVKM. CDR3 protein: CASSLLDRTYNEQFF. The CDR3 coding sequence is TGTGCCAGCAGTTTACTGGACAGGACATACAATGAGCAGTTCTTC.

A few counts support this clone. The chain carries TRBV6-5 and TRBJ1-1, with D hard to call. Germline V gene sequence: CDR1 MNHEY, CDR2 SVGAGI. The CDR3 loop spans 16 amino acids. The V end was cut by 4 bases, the J end by 2 bases, with 17 bases between. The CDR3 is CASSSTSRAGNTEAFF. The DNA of the CDR3 is TGTGCCAGCAGTTCTACTTCCCGAGCGGGAAACACTGAAGCTTTCTTT.

The chain uses TRBV11-3 and TRBJ1-5, with a possible D match to TRBD1 (6 bases). This CDR3 region has 17 residues. CDR1 SGHNT and CDR2 YENEEA come from the germline V gene. V was trimmed by 0 bases and J by 8 bases, leaving 20 bases between them. The CDR3 spells CASSLDWRQGFRKPQHF. In nucleotides, the CDR3 is TGTGCCAGCAGCTTAGATTGGAGGCAGGGGTTCAGGAAGCCCCAGCATTTT.

CDR3 residues: CASSQSLAGQQETQYF. In DNA, the CDR3 is TGCGCCAGCAGCCAATCTCTAGCGGGCCAGCAAGAGACCCAGTACTTC. The rearrangement links TRBV4-1 to TRBJ2-5, with TRBD2 identical over 8 bases. Unmatched junction bases numbered 7, after V lost 2 bases and J lost 2 bases. CDR1 is MGHRA and CDR2 is YSYEKL in the germline V gene. This CDR3 is 16 amino acids long.

This clone appeared a few times. V gene TRBV11-2 combines with J gene TRBJ2-2; the D is unclear. CDR3 length equals 18 residues. CDR1 and CDR2 (germline): SGHAT, FQNNGV. The ends were cut back, 4 bases at V and 0 bases at J, with 18 bases in the middle. CDR3 region: CASSSPPLGGTNTGELFF. DNA of the CDR3: TGTGCCAGCAGCTCCCCTCCGTTAGGTGGGACGAACACCGGGGAGCTGTTTTTT.

The chain links TRBV12-5 to TRBJ2-1; tentatively, D is TRBD1 (6 bases). The V and J ends lost 5 bases and 4 bases respectively, with 21 bases between them. CDR1 and CDR2 (germline): LGHNT, FRNRAP. The CDR3 is 17 amino acids. The CDR3 DNA sequence: TGTGCTAGTGGTCCGGGACACGTCCTTGATTTTTACAATGAGCAGTTCTTC. Protein product: CASGPGHVLDFYNEQFF.

V and J are TRBV18 and TRBJ2-7, with D maybe TRBD2 (5 bases). The CDR3 contains 18 residues. The germline V gene encodes CDR1 KGHSH and CDR2 LQKENI. Trimming took off 5 bases at V and 2 bases at J, with 25 bases between the two ends. CDR3 loop: CASSGLTGFGDSPYEQYF. CDR3 bases: TGTGCCAGCTCAGGCCTGACTGGTTTCGGGGATTCCCCCTACGAGCAGTACTTC.

The rearrangement uses TRBV28 and TRBJ2-7; 7 bases agree with TRBD1. The CDR3 spans 16 residues. The germline CDR1 and CDR2 sequences are MDHEN and SYDVKM. V lost 1 base and J lost 4; bases outside the gene matches: 10. The CDR3 nucleotides are TGTGCCAGCAGTTTATATTTAGGGGACAGCCCATACGAGCAGTACTTC. Amino acid sequence: CASSLYLGDSPYEQYF.

This clone has a handful of counts. The V and J genes are TRBV25-1 and TRBJ2-1; D ambiguous. The CDR3 totals 12 residues. V lost 3 bases and J lost 13, with 13 bases in between. CDR1 is MGHDK, CDR2 SYGVNS, per germline. CDR3 residues: CASSDRAQSQFF. The CDR3 region has the DNA TGTGCCAGCAGTGACCGAGCCCAGTCACAGTTCTTC.